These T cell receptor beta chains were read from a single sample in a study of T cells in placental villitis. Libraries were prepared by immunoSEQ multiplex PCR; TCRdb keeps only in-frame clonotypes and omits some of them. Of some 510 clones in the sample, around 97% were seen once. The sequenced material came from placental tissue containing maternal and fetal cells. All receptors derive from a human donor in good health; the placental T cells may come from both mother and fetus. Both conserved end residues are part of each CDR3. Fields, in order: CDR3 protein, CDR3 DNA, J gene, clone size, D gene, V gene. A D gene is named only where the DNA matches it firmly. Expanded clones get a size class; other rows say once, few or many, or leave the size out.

cdr3_aa: CASSTAGTDTQYF
cdr3_nt: TGTGCCAGTAGTACGGCAGGCACAGATACGCAGTATTTT
j_call: TRBJ2-3
clone_size: .
d_call: .
v_call: TRBV19

cdr3_aa: CASSLTRWNNQPQHF
cdr3_nt: TGTGCCAGCAGCCTGACACGCTGGAACAATCAGCCCCAGCATTTT
j_call: TRBJ1-5
clone_size: .
d_call: .
v_call: TRBV5-6

cdr3_aa: CATRSGNTIYF
cdr3_nt: TGTGCCACCCGCTCTGGAAACACCATATATTTT
j_call: TRBJ1-3
clone_size: .
d_call: .
v_call: TRBV15

cdr3_aa: CASSIVALSREKLFF
cdr3_nt: TGTGCCAGTAGTATAGTGGCCCTAAGTAGAGAAAAACTGTTTTTT
j_call: TRBJ1-4
clone_size: once
d_call: .
v_call: TRBV19

cdr3_aa: CASSEDFQETQYF
cdr3_nt: TGCGCCAGCAGTGAGGACTTCCAAGAGACCCAGTACTTC
j_call: TRBJ2-5
clone_size: once
d_call: .
v_call: TRBV10-1

cdr3_aa: CASLGGADTQYF
cdr3_nt: TGTGCCAGCCTTGGAGGGGCAGATACGCAGTATTTT
j_call: TRBJ2-3
clone_size: .
d_call: .
v_call: TRBV4-2

cdr3_aa: CASSYSTGNTGELFF
cdr3_nt: TGTGCCAGCAGTTACTCGACAGGGAACACCGGGGAGCTGTTTTTT
j_call: TRBJ2-2
clone_size: .
d_call: .
v_call: TRBV6-5

cdr3_aa: CASGEASTEAFF
cdr3_nt: TGTGCCAGCGGAGAGGCTAGCACTGAAGCTTTCTTT
j_call: TRBJ1-1
clone_size: .
d_call: .
v_call: TRBV28

cdr3_aa: CSVETSPDTQYF
cdr3_nt: TGCAGCGTTGAAACGTCCCCAGATACGCAGTATTTT
j_call: TRBJ2-3
clone_size: .
d_call: .
v_call: TRBV29-1

cdr3_aa: CASSPINTGELFF
cdr3_nt: TGTGCCAGCTCACCAATAAACACCGGGGAGCTGTTTTTT
j_call: TRBJ2-2
clone_size: .
d_call: .
v_call: TRBV18

cdr3_aa: CASSLDRPGGTSPLHF
cdr3_nt: TGTGCCAGCAGCTTAGATCGTCCGGGAGGGACTTCACCCCTCCACTTT
j_call: TRBJ1-6
clone_size: .
d_call: .
v_call: TRBV11-3

cdr3_aa: CATQGGPYEQYF
cdr3_nt: TGTGCCACCCAAGGGGGCCCCTACGAGCAGTACTTC
j_call: TRBJ2-7
clone_size: .
d_call: TRBD1
v_call: TRBV10-3

cdr3_aa: CASSQDLGAGYTF
cdr3_nt: TGTGCCAGCAGCCAAGATCTTGGGGCCGGCTACACCTTC
j_call: TRBJ1-2
clone_size: .
d_call: .
v_call: TRBV14

cdr3_aa: CASSLAGAPGYTF
cdr3_nt: TGTGCCAGCAGCTTGGCGGGGGCGCCTGGCTACACCTTC
j_call: TRBJ1-2
clone_size: .
d_call: .
v_call: TRBV5-4

cdr3_aa: CASSPWGVGNTIYF
cdr3_nt: TGTGCCAGCAGCCCCTGGGGGGTAGGAAACACCATATATTTT
j_call: TRBJ1-3
clone_size: .
d_call: .
v_call: TRBV7-2

cdr3_aa: CASRVDGGNEKLFF
cdr3_nt: TGTGCCAGCCGCGTCGACGGGGGTAATGAAAAACTGTTTTTT
j_call: TRBJ1-4
clone_size: .
d_call: .
v_call: TRBV27

cdr3_aa: CASSPTWRDTEAFF
cdr3_nt: TGTGCCAGCTCACCAACATGGAGAGACACTGAAGCTTTCTTT
j_call: TRBJ1-1
clone_size: .
d_call: .
v_call: TRBV18

cdr3_aa: CASSGLARSTDTQYF
cdr3_nt: TGTGCCAGTAGCGGACTAGCACGTAGCACAGATACGCAGTATTTT
j_call: TRBJ2-3
clone_size: .
d_call: TRBD2
v_call: TRBV19

cdr3_aa: CASSPVSLYGYTF
cdr3_nt: TGTGCCAGCTCACCGGTCAGCCTCTATGGCTACACCTTC
j_call: TRBJ1-2
clone_size: .
d_call: .
v_call: TRBV18

cdr3_aa: CASSLYRTGAYEQYF
cdr3_nt: TGTGCCAGCAGCCTCTATCGGACAGGGGCCTACGAGCAGTACTTC
j_call: TRBJ2-7
clone_size: .
d_call: TRBD1
v_call: TRBV3-1/TRBV3-2

cdr3_aa: CASSEVGTSTDTQYF
cdr3_nt: TGTGCCAGCAGTGAAGTCGGGACCTCCACAGATACGCAGTATTTT
j_call: TRBJ2-3
clone_size: once
d_call: .
v_call: TRBV6-1

cdr3_aa: CASGYGGRENTQYF
cdr3_nt: TGTGCCAGCGGTTATGGGGGGCGGGAAAATACGCAGTATTTT
j_call: TRBJ2-3
clone_size: .
d_call: .
v_call: TRBV27

cdr3_aa: CASSLAGGSYEQYF
cdr3_nt: TGTGCCAGCAGCTTAGCAGGGGGCTCCTACGAGCAGTACTTC
j_call: TRBJ2-7
clone_size: .
d_call: .
v_call: TRBV7-9